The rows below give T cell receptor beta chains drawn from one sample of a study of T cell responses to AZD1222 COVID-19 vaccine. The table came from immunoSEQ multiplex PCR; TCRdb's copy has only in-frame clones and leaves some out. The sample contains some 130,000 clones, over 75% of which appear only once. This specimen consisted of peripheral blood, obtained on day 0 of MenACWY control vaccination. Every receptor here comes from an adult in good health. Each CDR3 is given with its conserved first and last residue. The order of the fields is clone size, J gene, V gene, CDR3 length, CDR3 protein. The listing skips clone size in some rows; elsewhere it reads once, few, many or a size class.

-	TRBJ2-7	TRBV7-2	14	CASSLINREGEQYF
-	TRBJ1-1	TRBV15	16	CATSREDGIPNTEAFF
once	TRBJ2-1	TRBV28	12	CASSLLYNEQFF
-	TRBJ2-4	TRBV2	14	CASSEQIAKNIQYF
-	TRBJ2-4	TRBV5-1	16	CASSLPLSLAKNIQYF
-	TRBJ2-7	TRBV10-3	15	CAISAVTGTSYEQYF
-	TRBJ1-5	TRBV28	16	CASSLSGQGRRQPQHF
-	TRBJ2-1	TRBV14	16	CASSPASGQGFNEQFF
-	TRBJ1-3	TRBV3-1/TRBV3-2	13	CASSEGSGNTIYF
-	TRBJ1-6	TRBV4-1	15	CASSQDREGRVPLHF
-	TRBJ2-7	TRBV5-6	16	CASSRAGTGGKYEQYF
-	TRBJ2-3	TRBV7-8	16	CASSLHSGRAEDTQYF
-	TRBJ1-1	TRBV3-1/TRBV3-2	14	CASSQEPWTYEAFF
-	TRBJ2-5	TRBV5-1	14	CASSPSVGDETQYF
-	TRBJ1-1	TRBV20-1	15	CSASRTGGLNTEAFF
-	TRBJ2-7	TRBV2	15	CASRVAAFSSYEQYF
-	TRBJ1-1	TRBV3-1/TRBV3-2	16	CASSRTDSLMNTEAFF
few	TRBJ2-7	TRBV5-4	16	CASSRSGTNMAYEQYF
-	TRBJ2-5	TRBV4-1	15	CASSQFVLSQETQYF
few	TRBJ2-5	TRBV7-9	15	CASSLAFGVQETQYF
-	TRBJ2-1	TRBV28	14	CASTLRDLDNEQFF
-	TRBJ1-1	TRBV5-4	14	CASTVGTVNTEAFF
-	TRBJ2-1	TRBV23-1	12	CASSRNYDEQFF
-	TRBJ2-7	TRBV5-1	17	CASRLESRLLAGNEQYF